The 17 T cell receptor beta chains presented below share a single source sample, sequenced in a study of blood T cell repertoires in COVID-19. Profiled with immunoSEQ multiplex PCR; TCRdb holds only in-frame clones, not every one. The data show nearly 250,000 clones, 85% to 90% seen once. The sequenced sample was PBMCs or T cells enriched from blood (not recorded which). The receptors shown here come from a man in his fifties who had been exposed to COVID-19.

The rearrangement uses TRBV19 and TRBJ1-3; D not certain. Between the trimmed V and J ends, which lost 6 bases and 4 bases, there was a span of 10 bases. This CDR3 has 13 residues. CDR1 LNHDA and CDR2 SQIVND come from the germline V gene (reference sequence). The CDR3 DNA sequence: TGTGCCAGTAGGCCGGTCGTCGGAAACACCATATATTTT. Its protein is CASRPVVGNTIYF.

The rearrangement uses TRBV28 and TRBJ2-3, with TRBD2 matching 7 bases. The CDR3 is made up of 14 amino acids. Germline loops: CDR1 MDHEN, CDR2 SYDVKM. The V segment lost 10 bases and the J segment 4 bases; nucleotides outside the gene matches: 11. The CDR3 DNA sequence: TGTGCCACCCTAGCGGAACCCGTGGCAGATACGCAGTATTTT. Protein product: CATLAEPVADTQYF.

This clone was picked up a small number of times. The V call is TRBV5-1, the J call TRBJ1-2; 7 bases are a match to TRBD1. The germline CDR1 and CDR2 sequences are SGHRS and YFSETQ. Unmatched junction bases numbered 4, after V lost 0 bases and J lost 8 bases. The CDR3 contains 13 residues. CDR3 DNA sequence: TGCGCCAGCAGCTTGGAACAGGGGAGCGGCTACACCTTC. It specifies CASSLEQGSGYTF.

The gene calls are TRBV11-2 and TRBJ2-2; 7 bases are shared with TRBD2. Trimming cost V 3 bases and J 8 bases; bases outside gene matches: 3. CDR1 SGHAT and CDR2 FQNNGV come from the germline V gene. The CDR3 runs 13 residues. CDR3 sequence: CASSFTSEGELFF. CDR3 bases: TGTGCCAGCAGCTTCACTAGCGAAGGGGAGCTGTTTTTT. Complete variable domain (other parts from reference TRBV11-2 and TRBJ2-2): EAGVAQSPRYKIIEKRQSVAFWCNPISGHATLYWYQQILGQGPKLLIQFQNNGVVDDSQLPKDRFSAERLKGVDSTLKIQPAKLEDSAVYLCASSFTSEGELFFGEGSRLTVL.

This clone was detected a few times. CDR3 protein: CASSETGGTEAFF. For the CDR3, the DNA is TGTGCCAGCAGTGAGACAGGAGGCACTGAAGCTTTCTTT. V gene TRBV2 combines with J gene TRBJ1-1; weak D call: TRBD1 (6 bases). Germline V gene data show CDR1 as SNHLY and CDR2 as FYNNEI. V lost 3 bases and J lost 4, with 9 bases in between. CDR3 length: 13 residues.

This chain uses TRBV27 with TRBJ1-1; D remains unclear. The V end lost 1 base, the J end lost 1 base, and 16 bases lay between the germline ends. CDR1 and CDR2 (germline): MNHEY, SMNVEV (reference sequence). This CDR3 contains 17 residues. Written as DNA, the CDR3 is TGTGCCAGCAGTTTATTTTCTGTTGCGGGCGAGAACACTGAAGCTTTCTTT. Amino acids: CASSLFSVAGENTEAFF.

The CDR3 DNA follows: TGCGCCAGCAGACAGGGAAATGAGGATCAGCCCCAGCATTTT. It codes for CASRQGNEDQPQHF. The chain combines TRBV10-2 with TRBJ1-5, with D possibly being TRBD1 (6 bases). V was clipped by 6 bases and J by 5 bases, with 14 bases between them. The V gene's germline CDR1 is WSHSY and CDR2 SAAADI. The CDR3 covers 14 residues.

The chain recombines TRBV5-6 with TRBJ2-7; TRBD2 matches at 9 bases. Germline assignment: CDR1 SGHDT and CDR2 YYEEEE. The J segment lost 2 bases and the V segment lost 4 bases, leaving 7 bases of the junction unmatched. This CDR3 comprises 15 residues. DNA of the CDR3: TGTGCCAGCAGCCGTCTGGCGGGGGGGACCTACGAGCAGTACTTC. This codes for CASSRLAGGTYEQYF.

This sequence joins TRBV5-1 and TRBJ2-5, with a tentative D call TRBD2 (6 bases). The CDR3 runs 14 residues. Looked up from germline, CDR1 is SGHRS and CDR2 is YFSETQ. The V gene lost 1 base and the J gene lost 3 bases, with 10 bases spanning the gap. CDR3 region: CASSLQGGEETQYF. CDR3 nucleotide sequence: TGCGCCAGCAGCTTGCAGGGAGGTGAAGAGACCCAGTACTTC.

This sequence joins TRBV4-2 and TRBJ1-2; D is possibly TRBD1 (5 bases). Per the germline V gene, CDR1 is LGHNA and CDR2 is YNFKEQ. V was pared by 0 bases and J by 4 bases, with 12 bases between. This CDR3 has 15 residues. This CDR3 reads CASSQDKGTFYGYTF. DNA for the CDR3: TGTGCCAGCAGCCAAGACAAGGGGACTTTCTATGGCTACACCTTC.

This chain joins TRBV10-3 and TRBJ1-1; D is ambiguous. This CDR3 region has 14 residues. The germline CDR1 and CDR2 sequences are ENHRY and SYGVKD. V lost 5 bases to trimming and J lost 9 bases, with 19 bases between them. The CDR3: CAISFGPEVPQAFF. The CDR3 nucleotides are TGTGCCATCAGTTTTGGACCGGAGGTCCCACAAGCTTTCTTT.

The chain joins TRBV7-2 to TRBJ1-1, with 7 bases matching TRBD1. CDR1 SGHTA and CDR2 FQGNSA come from the germline V gene. V trimming: 6 bases; J trimming: 4 bases; junction bases outside the gene matches: 2. The CDR3 extends over 12 amino acids. CDR3 sequence reads: CASRRQGTEAFF. Here the CDR3 DNA reads TGTGCCAGCAGAAGACAGGGCACTGAAGCTTTCTTT.

V gene TRBV28 combines with J gene TRBJ1-2; D is uncertain. Germline loops: CDR1 MDHEN, CDR2 SYDVKM. Trimming shortened V by 2 bases and J by 10 bases, and 11 bases separated the two germline ends. This CDR3 comprises 12 residues. The CDR3 nucleotides are TGTGCCAGCAGTTTAGTCTTCCAGTTCTACACCTTC. Protein sequence: CASSLVFQFYTF.

The chain links TRBV21-1 to TRBJ2-1; TRBD2 reflects the table's D call only, with no check against the DNA. TRBV21-1 is annotated as a pseudogene. The CDR3 spans 18 residues. The CDR3 nucleotides read TGTGCCAGCAGCAAAGATGAGGGCCAGCGGGGGACCAACAATGAGCAGTTCTTC. It codes for CASSKDEGQRGTNNEQFF.

The rearrangement uses TRBV2 and TRBJ1-1; 7 bases line up with TRBD1. This CDR3 is built from 13 residues. The germline CDR1 and CDR2 sequences are SNHLY and FYNNEI. Trimming cost V 6 bases and J 3 bases; bases outside gene matches: 4. This CDR3 is CASRGTAYTEAFF. CDR3 coding DNA: TGTGCCAGCAGGGGGACAGCCTACACTGAAGCTTTCTTT.

The chain has TRBV2 and TRBJ1-5; TRBD1 is a possible D gene (6 bases). Looked up from germline, CDR1 is SNHLY and CDR2 is FYNNEI. Deletions cut 4 bases from V and 8 bases from J, with 9 bases between. The CDR3 spans 12 residues. CDR3 coding DNA: TGTGCCAGCAGTGGACAGGCTGAGCCCCAGCATTTT. Translation gives CASSGQAEPQHF. Full variable domain (missing parts from reference TRBV2 and TRBJ1-5): EPEVTQTPSHQVTQMGQEVILRCVPISNHLYFYWYRQILGQKVEFLVSFYNNEISEKSEIFDDQFSVERPDGSNFTLKIRSTKLEDSAMYFCASSGQAEPQHFGDGTRLSIL.

The J gene is TRBJ1-1, the V gene TRBV19; TRBD1 might be the D (6 bases). The V end was cut by 7 bases, the J end by 5 bases, with 29 bases between. The CDR3 extends over 18 amino acids. Germline V gene lookup returns CDR1 LNHDA and CDR2 SQIVND (reference sequence). In DNA form, the CDR3 reads TGTGCCAGTACCCCCCTCGAAGGGGGAAAATACGTCGCGACTGAAGCTTTCTTT. It translates to CASTPLEGGKYVATEAFF.